This TCR beta chain was documented in a study of neoadjuvant anti-PD-1 for oral cavity cancer. The wider study: Most patients had three to four biweekly doses of 3 mg/kg nivolumab before resection. Patients without progression received a fourth nivolumab dose around day 43, then surgical resection on days 50-56.

Most PBMC samples had approximately 500 ng input DNA in six replicates. The assay was immunoSEQ multiplex PCR, and TCRdb's table has in-frame clones only and misses some. The table shows 55,000 to 80,000 clones, with 85% to 90% occurring only once. The CDR3 length is 14 residues. With V trimmed by 4 bases and J by 5 bases, 5 bases remained unmatched. Looked up from germline, CDR1 is SNHLY and CDR2 is FYNNEI. The time point here: after neoadjuvant nivolumab, at surgical resection. Cohort: HPV-negative, locally advanced oral cavity squamous cell carcinoma patients. The specimen comprised PBMCs, sampled after nivolumab (anti-PD-1) treatment. The chain employs TRBV2 and TRBJ1-2; 9 positions match TRBD1. This TCR was sampled from a person between 40 and 79 years old with oral cavity squamous cell carcinoma. This CDR3 reads CASSGQGGWYGYTF. CDR3 coding DNA: TGTGCCAGCAGTGGACAGGGGGGTTGGTATGGCTACACCTTC.